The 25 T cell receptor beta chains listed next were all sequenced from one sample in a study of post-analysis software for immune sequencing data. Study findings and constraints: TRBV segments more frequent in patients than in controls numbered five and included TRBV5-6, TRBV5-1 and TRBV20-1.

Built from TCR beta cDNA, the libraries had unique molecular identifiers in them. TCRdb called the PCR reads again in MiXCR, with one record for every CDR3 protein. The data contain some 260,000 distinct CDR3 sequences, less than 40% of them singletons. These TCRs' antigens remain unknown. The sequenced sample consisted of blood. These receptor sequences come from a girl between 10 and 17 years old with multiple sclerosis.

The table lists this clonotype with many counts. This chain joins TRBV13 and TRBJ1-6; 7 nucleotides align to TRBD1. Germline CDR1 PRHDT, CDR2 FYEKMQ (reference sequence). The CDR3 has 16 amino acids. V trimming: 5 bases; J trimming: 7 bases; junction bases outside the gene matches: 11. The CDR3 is CASSPGLDRANSPLHF. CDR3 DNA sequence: TGTGCCAGCAGCCCGGGGCTTGACAGGGCGAATTCACCCCTCCACTTT.

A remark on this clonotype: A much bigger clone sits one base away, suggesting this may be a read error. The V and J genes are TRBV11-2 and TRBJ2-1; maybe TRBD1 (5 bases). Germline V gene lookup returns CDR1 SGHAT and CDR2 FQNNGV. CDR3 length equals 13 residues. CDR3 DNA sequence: TGTGCCGGCAGCTTAGATAGGGGCTATGAGCAGTTCTTC. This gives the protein CAGSLDRGYEQFF.

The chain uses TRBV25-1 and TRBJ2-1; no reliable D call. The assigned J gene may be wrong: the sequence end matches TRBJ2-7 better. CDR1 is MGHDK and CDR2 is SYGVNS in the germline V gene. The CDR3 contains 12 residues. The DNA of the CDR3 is TGTGCCAGCAGTCTATTTTACAATGAGCAGTACTTC. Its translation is CASSLFYNEQYF.

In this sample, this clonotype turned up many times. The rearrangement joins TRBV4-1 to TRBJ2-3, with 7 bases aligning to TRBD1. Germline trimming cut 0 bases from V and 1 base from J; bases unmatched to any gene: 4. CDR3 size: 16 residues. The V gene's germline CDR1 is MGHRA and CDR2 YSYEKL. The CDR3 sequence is CASSQEAQGGTDTQYF. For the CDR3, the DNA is TGCGCCAGCAGCCAAGAGGCGCAGGGGGGCACAGATACGCAGTATTTT.

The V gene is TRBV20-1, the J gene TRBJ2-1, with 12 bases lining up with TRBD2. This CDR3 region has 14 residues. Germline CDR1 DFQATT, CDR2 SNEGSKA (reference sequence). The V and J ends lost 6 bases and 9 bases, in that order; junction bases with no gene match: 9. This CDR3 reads CSANLAGGPTEQFF. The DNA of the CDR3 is TGCAGTGCGAATCTAGCGGGAGGGCCCACTGAGCAGTTCTTC.

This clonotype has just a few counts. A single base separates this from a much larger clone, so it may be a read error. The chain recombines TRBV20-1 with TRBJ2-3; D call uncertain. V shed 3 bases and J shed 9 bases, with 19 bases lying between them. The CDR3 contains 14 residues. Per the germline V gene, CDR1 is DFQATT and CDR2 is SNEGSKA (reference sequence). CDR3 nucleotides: TGCAGTGCTAGGGCGGCGCAGGCTAGAGAGACGCAGTATTTT. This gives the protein CSARAAQARETQYF.

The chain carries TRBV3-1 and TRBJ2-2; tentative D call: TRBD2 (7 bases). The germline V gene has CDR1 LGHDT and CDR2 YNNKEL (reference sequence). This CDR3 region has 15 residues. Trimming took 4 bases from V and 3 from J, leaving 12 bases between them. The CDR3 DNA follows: TGTGCCAGCAGCCGGCGGGGGCGGGACACCGGGGAGCTGTTTTTT. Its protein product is CASSRRGRDTGELFF. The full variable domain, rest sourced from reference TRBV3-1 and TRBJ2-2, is DTAVSQTPKYLVTQMGNDKSIKCEQNLGHDTMYWYKQDSKKFLKIMFSYNNKELIINETVPNRFSPKSPDKAHLNLHINSLELGDSAVYFCASSRRGRDTGELFFGEGSRLTVL.

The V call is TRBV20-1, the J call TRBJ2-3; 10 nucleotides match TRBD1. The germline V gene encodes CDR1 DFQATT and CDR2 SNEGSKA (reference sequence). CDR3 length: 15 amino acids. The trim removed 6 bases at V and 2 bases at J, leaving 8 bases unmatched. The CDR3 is CSAQPGQGFTDTQYF. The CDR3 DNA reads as TGCAGTGCCCAACCGGGACAGGGGTTCACAGATACGCAGTATTTT.

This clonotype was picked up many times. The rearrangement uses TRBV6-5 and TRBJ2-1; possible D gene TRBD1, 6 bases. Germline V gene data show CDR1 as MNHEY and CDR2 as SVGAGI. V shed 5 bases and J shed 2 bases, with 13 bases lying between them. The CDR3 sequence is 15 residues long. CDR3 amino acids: CASSTRDTAYNEQFF. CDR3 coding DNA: TGTGCCAGCAGTACCCGGGACACCGCCTACAATGAGCAGTTCTTC.

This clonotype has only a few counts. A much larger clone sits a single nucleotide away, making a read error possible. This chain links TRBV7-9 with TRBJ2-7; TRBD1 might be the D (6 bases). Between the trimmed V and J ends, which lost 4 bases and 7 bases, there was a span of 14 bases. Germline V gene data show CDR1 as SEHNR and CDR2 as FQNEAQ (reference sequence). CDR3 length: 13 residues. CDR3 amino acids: CASSSRQAVEQYF. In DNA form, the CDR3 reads TGTGCCAGCAGCTCGCGACAGGCGGTTGAGCAGTACTTC.

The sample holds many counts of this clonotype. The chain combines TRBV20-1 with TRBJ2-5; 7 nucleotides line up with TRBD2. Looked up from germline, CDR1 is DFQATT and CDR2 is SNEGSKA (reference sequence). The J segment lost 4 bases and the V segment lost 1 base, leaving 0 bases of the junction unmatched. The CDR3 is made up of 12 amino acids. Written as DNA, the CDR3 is TGCAGTGCTAGAGCTAGCGGAGAGACCCAGTACTTC. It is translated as CSARASGETQYF.

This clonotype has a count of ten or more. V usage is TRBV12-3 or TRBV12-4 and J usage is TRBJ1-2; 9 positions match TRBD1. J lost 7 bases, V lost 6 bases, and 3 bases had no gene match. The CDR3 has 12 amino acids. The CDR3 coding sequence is TGTGCCAGCAGCACAGGGGGCTCTGGCTACACCTTC. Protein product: CASSTGGSGYTF.

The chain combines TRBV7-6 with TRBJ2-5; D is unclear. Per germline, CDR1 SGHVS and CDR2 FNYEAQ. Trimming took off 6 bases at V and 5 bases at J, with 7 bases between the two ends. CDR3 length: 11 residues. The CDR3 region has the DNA TGTGCCAGCAGATCTTGGGAGACCCAGTACTTC. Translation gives CASRSWETQYF.

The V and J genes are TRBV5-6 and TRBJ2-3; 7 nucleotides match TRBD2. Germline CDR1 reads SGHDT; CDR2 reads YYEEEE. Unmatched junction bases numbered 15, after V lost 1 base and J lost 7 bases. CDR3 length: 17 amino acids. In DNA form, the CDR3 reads TGTGCCAGCAGCTTGCCTGAGGGCGGGAGCGTATGGAATACGCAGTATTTT. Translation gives CASSLPEGGSVWNTQYF.

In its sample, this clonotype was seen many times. For the CDR3, the DNA is TGCAGCATGCTGGGATGGACTAGCGGGAGGGGCACAGATACGCAGTATTTT. As protein: CSMLGWTSGRGTDTQYF. The V call is TRBV29-1, the J call TRBJ2-3, with 15 bases that match TRBD2. Germline assignment: CDR1 SQVTM and CDR2 ANQGSEA. The V segment lost 8 bases and the J segment 1 base; nucleotides outside the gene matches: 10. The CDR3 is made up of 17 amino acids.

CDR3 DNA sequence: TGCAGTGCTAGAGAGTTGAGGGGCTACACCTTC. This encodes CSARELRGYTF. This sequence joins TRBV20-1 and TRBJ1-2, with D unclear. CDR1 and CDR2 (germline): DFQATT, SNEGSKA (reference sequence). V lost 0 bases and J 8 bases, leaving 7 bases between the germline ends. The CDR3 runs to 11 residues.

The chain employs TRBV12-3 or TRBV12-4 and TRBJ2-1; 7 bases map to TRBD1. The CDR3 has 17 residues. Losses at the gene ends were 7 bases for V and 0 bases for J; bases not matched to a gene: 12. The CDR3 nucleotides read TGTGCCAGCACACTCAGGGGGTGGGATAACTCCTACAATGAGCAGTTCTTC. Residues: CASTLRGWDNSYNEQFF.

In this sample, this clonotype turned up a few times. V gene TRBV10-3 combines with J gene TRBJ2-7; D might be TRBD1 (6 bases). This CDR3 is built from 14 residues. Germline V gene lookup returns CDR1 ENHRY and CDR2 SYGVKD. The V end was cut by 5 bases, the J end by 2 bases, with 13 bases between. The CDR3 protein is CAISPGDGAYEQYF. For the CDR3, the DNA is TGTGCCATCAGTCCAGGGGACGGCGCCTACGAGCAGTACTTC.

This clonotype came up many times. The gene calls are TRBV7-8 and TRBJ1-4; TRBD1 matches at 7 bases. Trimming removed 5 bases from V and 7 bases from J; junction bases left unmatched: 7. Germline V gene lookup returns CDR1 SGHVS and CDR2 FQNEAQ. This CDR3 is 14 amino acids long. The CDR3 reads CASSTTGKGEKLFF. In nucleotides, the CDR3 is TGTGCCAGCAGCACGACAGGGAAAGGTGAAAAACTGTTTTTT.

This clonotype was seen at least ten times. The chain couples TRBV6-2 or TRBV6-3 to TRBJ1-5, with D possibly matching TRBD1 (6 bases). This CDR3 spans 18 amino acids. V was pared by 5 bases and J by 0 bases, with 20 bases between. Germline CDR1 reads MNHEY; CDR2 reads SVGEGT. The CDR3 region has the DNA TGTGCCAGCAGTACGGGCGGACAGAGGCGTTATAGCAATCAGCCCCAGCATTTT. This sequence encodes CASSTGGQRRYSNQPQHF.

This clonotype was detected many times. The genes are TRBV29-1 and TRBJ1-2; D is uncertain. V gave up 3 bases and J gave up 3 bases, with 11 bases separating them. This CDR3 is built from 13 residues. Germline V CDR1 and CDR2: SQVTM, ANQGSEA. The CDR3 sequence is CSVDQDGYYGYTF. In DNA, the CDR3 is TGCAGCGTTGATCAGGACGGCTACTATGGCTACACCTTC.

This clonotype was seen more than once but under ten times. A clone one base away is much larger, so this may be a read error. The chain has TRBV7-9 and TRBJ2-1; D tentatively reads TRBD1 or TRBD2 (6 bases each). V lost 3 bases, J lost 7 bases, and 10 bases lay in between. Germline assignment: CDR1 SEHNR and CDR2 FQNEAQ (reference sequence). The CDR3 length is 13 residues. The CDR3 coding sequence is TGTGCCAGCAGCTTGGGGGGCCGTAATGAGCAGTTCTTC. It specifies CASSLGGRNEQFF.

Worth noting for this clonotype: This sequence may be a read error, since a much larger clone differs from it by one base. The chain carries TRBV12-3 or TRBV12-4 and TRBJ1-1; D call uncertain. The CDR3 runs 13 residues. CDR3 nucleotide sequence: TGTACCAGCAGTTTGGCCAGGTTGGGTGAAGCTTTCTTT. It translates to CTSSLARLGEAFF.

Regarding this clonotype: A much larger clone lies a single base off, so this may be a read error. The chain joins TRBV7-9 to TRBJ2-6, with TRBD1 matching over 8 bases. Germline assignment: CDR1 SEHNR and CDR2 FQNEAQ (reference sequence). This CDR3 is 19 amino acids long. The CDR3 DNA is TGTGCCAGCAGCGGTAGAGGGCAGACAGGGGTCTTGGGGGCCAACGTCCGGACTTTC. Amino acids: CASSGRGQTGVLGANVRTF.

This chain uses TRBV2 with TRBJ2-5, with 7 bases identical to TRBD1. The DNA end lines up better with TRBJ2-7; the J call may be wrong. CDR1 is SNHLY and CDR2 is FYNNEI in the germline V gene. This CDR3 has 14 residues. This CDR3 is CASRGTESSIEQYF. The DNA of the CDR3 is TGTGCCAGCAGGGGGACAGAGAGTTCAATCGAGCAGTACTTC.